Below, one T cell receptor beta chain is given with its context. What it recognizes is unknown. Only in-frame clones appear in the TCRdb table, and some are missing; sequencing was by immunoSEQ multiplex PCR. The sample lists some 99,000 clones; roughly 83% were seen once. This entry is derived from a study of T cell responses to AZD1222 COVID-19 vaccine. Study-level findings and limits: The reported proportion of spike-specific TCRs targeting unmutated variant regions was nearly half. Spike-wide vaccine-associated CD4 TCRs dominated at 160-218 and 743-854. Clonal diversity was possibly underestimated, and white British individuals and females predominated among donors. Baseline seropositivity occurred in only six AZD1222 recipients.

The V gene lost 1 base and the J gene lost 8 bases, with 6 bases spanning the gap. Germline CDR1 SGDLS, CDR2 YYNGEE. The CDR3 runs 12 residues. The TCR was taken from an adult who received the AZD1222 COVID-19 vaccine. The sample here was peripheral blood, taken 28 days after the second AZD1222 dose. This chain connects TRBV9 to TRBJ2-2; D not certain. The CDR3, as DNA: TGTGCCAGCAGCGTAAACCCTGGGGAGCTGTTTTTT. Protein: CASSVNPGELFF.